The rows below give T cell receptor beta chains drawn from one sample of a study of blood T cell repertoires in COVID-19. Measured with immunoSEQ multiplex PCR; TCRdb has only the in-frame clones, and not every one. The sample has about 300,000 clones; under 90% are singletons. Sequencing input: PBMCs or T cells enriched from blood (not recorded which). The receptors were gathered from a man aged 25 to 45 who had recovered from COVID-19. The CDR3 runs from the conserved cysteine through the conserved F or W. The D gene is left open where the match is weak. Clone size, where shown, is once, few, many, or a class for clones that have expanded.

TGTGCCAGCAGCCAAGATCAGTGGGACAGGGTCACCGGGGAGCTGTTTTTT	CASSQDQWDRVTGELFF	TRBD1	TRBJ2-2	.	TRBV4-2
TGTGCCATCAGTGGATGGGGGGGGGCGGGCGAGCAGTACTTC	CAISGWGGAGEQYF	.	TRBJ2-7	.	TRBV10-3
TGCGCCACTGCGGGACAGGGGAGTGGAAACACCATATATTTT	CATAGQGSGNTIYF	TRBD1	TRBJ1-3	.	TRBV10-2
TGTGCCAGCTCACCATCAGCTGGGGGGGTGGACATTCAGTACTTC	CASSPSAGGVDIQYF	TRBD2	TRBJ2-4	.	TRBV18
TGTGCCAGCGGGGGGGGAGCGGGCTCCTACAATGAGCAGTTCTTC	CASGGGAGSYNEQFF	TRBD2	TRBJ2-1	.	TRBV25-1
TGTGCCAGCGAGCGGGGGCATGAGCAGTTCTTC	CASERGHEQFF	TRBD2	TRBJ2-1	.	TRBV6-4
TGTGCCAGCAGCAAGACAGGATCCACTGAAGCTTTCTTT	CASSKTGSTEAFF	.	TRBJ1-1	.	TRBV6-5
TGTGCCAGCAGCCACGGGGGGACAACTAATGAAAAACTGTTTTTT	CASSHGGTTNEKLFF	.	TRBJ1-4	.	TRBV3-1/TRBV3-2
TGTGCCAGCAGCCAAGAAGCCGGTTCCTACGAGCAGTACTTC	CASSQEAGSYEQYF	.	TRBJ2-7	.	TRBV14
TGTGCCAGCAGCTTAGAACTAGCGGGGTACAATGAGCAGTTCTTC	CASSLELAGYNEQFF	TRBD2	TRBJ2-1	.	TRBV7-9
TGTGCCAGCAGCCCAAACGCCGACGGGAATGGGGATAAGGGCTACACCTTC	CASSPNADGNGDKGYTF	.	TRBJ1-2	.	TRBV5-4
TGTGCCAGCAGCCCGGGGGGCTCTGGAAACACCATATATTTT	CASSPGGSGNTIYF	.	TRBJ1-3	.	TRBV11-3
TGTGCCAGTAGTATTAGGGGGTACTCCAATGAGCAGTTCTTC	CASSIRGYSNEQFF	.	TRBJ2-1	.	TRBV19
TGTGCCAGCAATGGACTAGCGGGAAAAAGCGGGAATGAGCAGTTCTTC	CASNGLAGKSGNEQFF	TRBD2	TRBJ2-1	.	TRBV25-1
TGTGCCAGCTCACAGGCTGCCGGGACAGCGAATGAAAAACTGTTTTTT	CASSQAAGTANEKLFF	TRBD1	TRBJ1-4	few	TRBV18
TGTGCTAGCAGCCCTCGGAACACCGGGGAGCTGTTTTTT	CASSPRNTGELFF	.	TRBJ2-2	.	TRBV7-7
TGCGCCAGCAGCCAAGGACTAGCGGGGGCCAAAAACATTCAGTACTTC	CASSQGLAGAKNIQYF	TRBD2	TRBJ2-4	.	TRBV4-1
TGTGCCAGCACTAGTTGGCAAGAGACCCAGTACTTC	CASTSWQETQYF	.	TRBJ2-5	.	TRBV6-5
TGTGCCAGCAGCAAAGAGGAGGAGGAGAGCTTTGGTCACACTGAAGCTTTCTTT	CASSKEEEESFGHTEAFF	.	TRBJ1-1	.	TRBV21-1
TGTGCCACCAGGAGTAGCGGGAAAGAGACCCAGTACTTC	CATRSSGKETQYF	TRBD2	TRBJ2-5	few	TRBV24-1
TGTGCCGCGCGGGTTTTGAACACCGGGGAGCTGTTTTTT	CAARVLNTGELFF	.	TRBJ2-2	once	TRBV6-5
TGCGCCAGCAGTGAGTCAGTCGGGACTGAAGCTTTCTTT	CASSESVGTEAFF	.	TRBJ1-1	.	TRBV10-2
TGTGCCAGCACTCCCGTAGATCTAGGTTCTGAAGCTTTCTTT	CASTPVDLGSEAFF	.	TRBJ1-1	once	TRBV7-9
TGTGCCAGCAGCTTCCTCGATCGGGCTTTCTTT	CASSFLDRAFF	.	TRBJ1-1	.	TRBV5-6
TGTGCCAGCAGCTTGGCCGGGGGTGCGAACACCGGGGAGCTGTTTTTT	CASSLAGGANTGELFF	.	TRBJ2-2	.	TRBV5-4
TGTGCTAGTGGCCCGGGACAGAGCACAGATACGCAGTATTTT	CASGPGQSTDTQYF	TRBD1	TRBJ2-3	.	TRBV12-5
TGTGCCAGTAGTAGGACTGGAGGCGGCTACACCTTC	CASSRTGGGYTF	.	TRBJ1-2	once	TRBV19